One sample yielded the 16 T cell receptor beta chains listed below, sequenced in a study of cytomegalovirus exposure and HLA in healthy donors. With 60 Vbeta and 13 Jbeta primers, the PCR was carried out. This table comes from immunoSEQ multiplex PCR, and its TCRdb copy is limited to in-frame clones, with some not included. The table shows about 160,000 clones, with about three quarters occurring only once. Sequences were obtained from PBMCs. All receptors come from a female donor in good health and CMV-seronegative.

The chain employs TRBV6-1 and TRBJ2-7, with TRBD2 matching 10 bases. Germline V gives CDR1 MNHNS, CDR2 SASEGT. CDR3 size: 14 residues. J gave up 5 bases and V 5 bases, and 6 bases lay outside the gene matches. CDR3 sequence (DNA): TGTGCCAGCAGTCCTAGCGGGAGACGCCACGAGCAGTACTTC. This gives the protein CASSPSGRRHEQYF.

The rearrangement joins TRBV5-1 to TRBJ2-1; 10 bases align to TRBD2. V trimming: 7 bases; J trimming: 7 bases; junction bases outside the gene matches: 14. The CDR3 contains 16 residues. Germline loops: CDR1 SGHRS, CDR2 YFSETQ. The CDR3 sequence is CASGGGPSGSVNEQFF. The DNA of the CDR3 is TGCGCCAGCGGAGGGGGCCCTAGCGGGAGTGTTAATGAGCAGTTCTTC.

The chain links TRBV9 to TRBJ1-1; 7 bases map to TRBD1. CDR1 and CDR2 (germline): SGDLS, YYNGEE. The CDR3 runs 14 residues. With 2 bases clipped from V and 4 bases from J, the junction kept 5 bases outside the gene matches. The CDR3 bases are TGTGCCAGCAGCGTTCAGGGGGAAAGCACTGAAGCTTTCTTT. Protein product: CASSVQGESTEAFF.

The chain combines TRBV12-5 with TRBJ2-7; tentatively, D is TRBD1 (6 bases). The CDR3 length is 17 residues. The V gene lost 0 bases and the J gene lost 2 bases, with 17 bases spanning the gap. Looked up from germline, CDR1 is LGHNT and CDR2 is FRNRAP. The chain's CDR3 is CASGLVASGVPTYEQYF. The CDR3 DNA is TGTGCTAGTGGTTTGGTGGCTTCAGGGGTCCCCACCTACGAGCAGTACTTC.

CDR3 nucleotides: TGTGCCAGCAGCTTAGGCCGGGGGGGCTCCTACGAGCAGTACTTC. Encoded protein: CASSLGRGGSYEQYF. The genes are TRBV7-2 and TRBJ2-7, with TRBD2 matching 8 bases. The CDR3 is 15 residues long. Germline CDR1 is SGHTA and CDR2 is FQGNSA. V trimming: 1 base; J trimming: 0 bases; junction bases outside the gene matches: 2.

CDR3 region: CASSDGQETQYF. The CDR3 nucleotides are TGTGCCAGCAGTGACGGGCAAGAGACCCAGTACTTC. J is TRBJ2-5 and V is TRBV2; D is unclear. The CDR3 covers 12 residues. Per germline, CDR1 SNHLY and CDR2 FYNNEI. The V end was cut by 3 bases, the J end by 2 bases, with 4 bases between.

This clone was detected a few times. The V and J genes are TRBV7-2 and TRBJ2-1; D is perhaps TRBD2 (5 bases). Germline CDR1 is SGHTA and CDR2 is FQGNSA. The CDR3 consists of 16 residues. V was cut by 0 bases and J by 1 base, with 10 bases left in between. This CDR3 reads CASSLAQSGSYNEQFF. Here the CDR3 DNA reads TGTGCCAGCAGCTTAGCGCAGAGCGGTTCCTACAATGAGCAGTTCTTC.

The V and J genes are TRBV6-5 and TRBJ1-2; 7 nucleotides agree with TRBD1. Germline CDR1 is MNHEY and CDR2 is SVGAGI. This CDR3 is built from 13 residues. V dropped 2 bases and J dropped 14; count of bases not matched to a gene: 11. CDR3 DNA: TGTGCCAGCAGTTACCCAGGGACAGCTACCGTGACCTTC. Amino acid sequence: CASSYPGTATVTF.

V usage is TRBV2 and J usage is TRBJ1-1; D remains unclear. Germline V CDR1 and CDR2: SNHLY, FYNNEI. This CDR3 has 13 residues. V lost 7 bases and J 0 bases, leaving 9 bases between the germline ends. As DNA, the CDR3 is TGTGCCAGCACGGCAGGATTGAACACTGAAGCTTTCTTT. It yields the protein CASTAGLNTEAFF. Full variable domain (outside the CDR3, taken from reference TRBV2 and TRBJ1-1): EPEVTQTPSHQVTQMGQEVILRCVPISNHLYFYWYRQILGQKVEFLVSFYNNEISEKSEIFDDQFSVERPDGSNFTLKIRSTKLEDSAMYFCASTAGLNTEAFFGQGTRLTVV.

The chain combines TRBV7-9 with TRBJ2-5; a weak D match, TRBD2 (6 bases). From germline, CDR1 is SEHNR and CDR2 FQNEAQ (reference sequence). V was trimmed by 5 bases and J by 0 bases, leaving 13 bases between them. This CDR3 has 15 residues. CDR3 DNA: TGTGCCAGCAGCCCCACCGGGACTTACCAAGAGACCCAGTACTTC. The encoded protein is CASSPTGTYQETQYF.

Points on this clone: At one boundary the junction diverges from the germline segment, which might be a read error. The chain recombines TRBV30 with TRBJ2-2, with a weak D call TRBD2 (6 bases). The CDR3 has 16 amino acids. Per the germline V gene, CDR1 is GTSNPN and CDR2 is SVGIG (reference sequence). The CDR3 DNA follows: TGTGCCTGGAGTGTACATAGCGGCCTGAACACCGGGGAGCCGTTTTTT. It is translated as CAWSVHSGLNTGEPFF.

The chain links TRBV5-1 to TRBJ2-7; tentative D call: TRBD2 (5 bases). Trimming took off 0 bases at V and 3 bases at J, with 7 bases between the two ends. The germline CDR1 and CDR2 sequences are SGHRS and YFSETQ. This CDR3 contains 13 residues. CDR3 region: CASSLGTLYEQYF. The CDR3 DNA sequence: TGCGCCAGCAGCTTGGGGACTCTCTACGAGCAGTACTTC.

J is TRBJ2-3 and V is TRBV7-9; no clear D. Germline V gene sequence: CDR1 SEHNR, CDR2 FQNEAQ (reference sequence). The CDR3 length is 15 residues. Between the trimmed V and J ends, which lost 1 base and 1 base, there was a span of 9 bases. The CDR3 DNA reads TGTGCCAGCAGCTTAGGAATCAGCGGCACAGATACGCAGTATTTT. It specifies CASSLGISGTDTQYF.

The V call is TRBV5-4, the J call TRBJ1-4; 9 nucleotides agree with TRBD1. V lost 0 bases and J lost 13; bases outside the gene matches: 1. Germline CDR1 SGHNT, CDR2 YYREEE (reference sequence). The CDR3 is 12 residues long. The CDR3 is CASSLDRGRLFF. Here the CDR3 DNA reads TGTGCCAGCAGCTTGGACAGGGGGCGACTGTTTTTT. The full variable domain, in which reference TRBV5-4 and TRBJ1-4 provide the parts outside the CDR3, is ETGVTQSPTHLIKTRGQQVTLRCSSQSGHNTVSWYQQALGQGPQFIFQYYREEENGRGNFPPRFSGLQFPNYSSELNVNALELDDSALYLCASSLDRGRLFFGSGTQLSVL.

The chain joins TRBV19 to TRBJ2-2; 8 nucleotides align to TRBD1. The CDR3 runs to 14 residues. V lost 3 bases, J lost 7 bases, and 4 bases stayed unmatched. Germline V gene lookup returns CDR1 LNHDA and CDR2 SQIVND (reference sequence). The CDR3 loop reads CASSIQGAGGELFF. CDR3 sequence (DNA): TGTGCCAGTAGTATCCAGGGGGCCGGCGGGGAGCTGTTTTTT.

Here the CDR3 reads CASSTRDSGNTIYF. The CDR3 DNA reads TGTGCCAGCAGCACCCGGGACAGTGGAAACACCATATATTTT. This chain links TRBV5-4 with TRBJ1-3; 7 positions match TRBD1. Germline V gene data show CDR1 as SGHNT and CDR2 as YYREEE (reference sequence). This CDR3 region has 14 residues. V shed 4 bases and J 3 bases; nucleotides not matched to a gene: 4.